What follows are 31 T cell receptor beta chains derived from one specimen sequenced in a study of cytomegalovirus exposure and HLA in healthy donors. Using immunoSEQ multiplex PCR, the repertoire was profiled, and TCRdb retains in-frame clones only, with some absent. The sample holds 250,000 to 350,000 clones, 87% seen once. Sequencing was carried out using PBMCs. All receptors come from a woman aged 25-40 years in good health and CMV-seropositive.

This clone came up a few times. V and J are TRBV28 and TRBJ2-7, with 8 bases aligning to TRBD1. Germline V CDR1 and CDR2: MDHEN, SYDVKM. With 6 bases clipped from V and 4 bases from J, the junction kept 14 bases outside the gene matches. CDR3 size: 16 residues. The CDR3 sequence is CASSPGQAGQFYEQYF. The CDR3 nucleotides are TGTGCCAGCAGCCCGGGACAGGCCGGACAATTTTACGAGCAGTACTTC.

The chain has TRBV28 and TRBJ1-1; D is ambiguous. Germline V gene data show CDR1 as MDHEN and CDR2 as SYDVKM. V lost 3 bases and J 0 bases, leaving 8 bases between the germline ends. The CDR3 has 14 amino acids. The CDR3 is CASSLSIMNTEAFF. DNA for the CDR3: TGTGCCAGCAGTTTGAGCATCATGAACACTGAAGCTTTCTTT.

The genes are TRBV18 and TRBJ2-1; 10 bases are a match to TRBD1. Trimming cost V 6 bases and J 5 bases; bases outside gene matches: 10. Germline CDR1 is KGHSH and CDR2 is LQKENI. The CDR3 runs 16 residues. In nucleotides, the CDR3 is TGTGCCAGCTCCCAAGACAGGGGGCGTTTGGACAATGAGCAGTTCTTC. Encoded protein: CASSQDRGRLDNEQFF. The full variable domain, rest sourced from reference TRBV18 and TRBJ2-1, is NAGVMQNPRHLVRRRGQEARLRCSPMKGHSHVYWYRQLPEEGLKFMVYLQKENIIDESGMPKERFSAEFPKEGPSILRIQQVVRGDSAAYFCASSQDRGRLDNEQFFGPGTRLTVL.

V is TRBV19 and J is TRBJ1-1; D call uncertain. The CDR3 contains 12 residues. Germline V lookup: CDR1 LNHDA, CDR2 SQIVND (reference sequence). V was shortened by 6 bases and J by 5 bases, with 10 bases between the two germline ends. This CDR3 reads CASSFIQTEAFF. In DNA form, the CDR3 reads TGTGCCAGTAGCTTTATCCAAACTGAAGCTTTCTTT.

The sample holds one count of this clone. The chain couples TRBV28 to TRBJ2-7; tentatively, D is TRBD1 or TRBD2 (5 bases each). CDR1 and CDR2 (germline): MDHEN, SYDVKM. This CDR3 is built from 15 residues. Trimming cost V 6 bases and J 3 bases, with 18 bases left between them. As DNA, the CDR3 is TGTGCCAGCAGCTCATCCGGGACGAACCTCTACGAGCAGTACTTC. It is translated as CASSSSGTNLYEQYF.

V and J are TRBV30 and TRBJ1-3; D call uncertain. This CDR3 contains 15 residues. Germline-derived CDR1 and CDR2 are GTSNPN and SVGIG (reference sequence). The V and J ends lost 5 bases and 4 bases respectively, with 18 bases between them. CDR3 sequence: CAWDRDGGRGNTIYF. CDR3 nucleotide sequence: TGTGCCTGGGATCGCGACGGAGGGCGAGGAAACACCATATATTTT.

The chain couples TRBV11-3 to TRBJ2-1; 7 positions match TRBD2. CDR3 length: 13 amino acids. The trim removed 3 bases at V and 8 bases at J, leaving 4 bases unmatched. Germline CDR1 SGHNT, CDR2 YENEEA. The CDR3 reads CASSFGEGHEQFF. In DNA, the CDR3 is TGTGCCAGCAGCTTTGGGGAGGGGCATGAGCAGTTCTTC.

This chain's CDR3 is CASSFSSGSFDTQYF. The CDR3 DNA sequence: TGTGCCAGCAGTTTTTCTAGCGGGAGTTTCGATACGCAGTATTTT. This rearrangement joins TRBV27 to TRBJ2-3; 10 nucleotides agree with TRBD2. CDR3 length: 15 amino acids. CDR1 MNHEY and CDR2 SMNVEV come from the germline V gene (reference sequence). Losses at the gene ends were 3 bases for V and 6 bases for J; bases not matched to a gene: 6.

This clone was recorded once. V gene TRBV5-6 combines with J gene TRBJ1-2; D is unclear. Germline-derived CDR1 and CDR2 are SGHDT and YYEEEE. The germline V and J ends were trimmed by 3 bases and 7 bases, with 10 bases remaining between them. This CDR3 contains 12 residues. DNA for the CDR3: TGTGCCAGCAGCTCGAGGACCGTTGGCTACACCTTC. It yields the protein CASSSRTVGYTF.

This clone was counted only a few times. J is TRBJ2-2 and V is TRBV10-3, with D unclear. Germline CDR1 ENHRY, CDR2 SYGVKD. The CDR3 is 13 amino acids. Trimming removed 3 bases from V and 7 bases from J, with 9 bases in between. As DNA, the CDR3 is TGTGCCATCAGTGATCAAGGGAACGGGGAGCTGTTTTTT. It is translated as CAISDQGNGELFF.

The J gene is TRBJ1-2, the V gene TRBV19; no reliable D call. The CDR3 loop spans 15 amino acids. Germline V lookup: CDR1 LNHDA, CDR2 SQIVND (reference sequence). With 5 bases removed from V and 2 bases from J, the gap between germline ends came to 15 bases. The CDR3 coding sequence is TGTGCCAGTAGTGCGTCGACACGCAGCAACTATGGCTACACCTTC. Translation gives CASSASTRSNYGYTF.

The genes are TRBV5-6 and TRBJ1-1; 10 positions agree with TRBD1. The germline gives CDR1 SGHDT, CDR2 YYEEEE. The trim removed 2 bases at V and 3 bases at J, leaving 1 base unmatched. The CDR3 sequence is 14 residues long. This CDR3 is CASSLGTGDTEAFF. The CDR3 coding sequence is TGTGCCAGCAGCTTAGGGACAGGGGACACTGAAGCTTTCTTT.

This clone was counted once. The chain is built from TRBV11-2 and TRBJ2-7; no clear D. Trimming cost V 1 base and J 4 bases, with 11 bases left between them. The CDR3 contains 14 residues. The germline gives CDR1 SGHAT, CDR2 FQNNGV. The CDR3: CASSLGRGLYEQYF. For the CDR3, the DNA is TGTGCCAGCAGCTTAGGTCGTGGGCTATACGAGCAGTACTTC.

This chain links TRBV18 with TRBJ1-1; D uncertain. Between the trimmed V and J ends, which lost 5 bases and 2 bases, there was a span of 12 bases. Germline loops: CDR1 KGHSH, CDR2 LQKENI. CDR3 length: 14 amino acids. The CDR3 DNA is TGTGCCAGCTCATACGGCAGAAAAAACACTGAAGCTTTCTTT. It is translated as CASSYGRKNTEAFF.

The chain has TRBV10-3 and TRBJ2-1, with a tentative D call TRBD2 (5 bases). The CDR3 spans 15 residues. Germline CDR1 reads ENHRY; CDR2 reads SYGVKD. V was clipped by 3 bases and J by 0 bases, with 9 bases between them. CDR3 coding DNA: TGTGCCATCAGTGATCAAGGGAGCTCCTACAATGAGCAGTTCTTC. Translation: CAISDQGSSYNEQFF.

This clone was counted only a few times. The J gene is TRBJ2-2, the V gene TRBV5-1; tentative D call: TRBD1 (5 bases). This CDR3 is built from 15 residues. V was shortened by 0 bases and J by 4 bases, with 10 bases between the two germline ends. Germline V gene sequence: CDR1 SGHRS, CDR2 YFSETQ. CDR3 sequence (DNA): TGCGCCAGCAGCTTGGTGCAGGGTATCACCGGGGAGCTGTTTTTT. Amino acids: CASSLVQGITGELFF. The full variable domain, rest sourced from reference TRBV5-1 and TRBJ2-2, is KAGVTQTPRYLIKTRGQQVTLSCSPISGHRSVSWYQQTPGQGLQFLFEYFSETQRNKGNFPGRFSGRQFSNSRSEMNVSTLELGDSALYLCASSLVQGITGELFFGEGSRLTVL.

The V gene is TRBV5-1, the J gene TRBJ2-4, with D perhaps TRBD2 (7 bases). Trimming cost V 2 bases and J 10 bases, with 19 bases left between them. The germline V gene encodes CDR1 SGHRS and CDR2 YFSETQ. The CDR3 runs to 15 residues. The CDR3 protein is CASSFGAGDIQIQYF. Written as DNA, the CDR3 is TGCGCCAGCAGCTTCGGCGCGGGGGACATCCAAATTCAGTACTTC.

The chain links TRBV2 to TRBJ2-3; TRBD1 might be the D (7 bases). V was pared by 10 bases and J by 0 bases, with 17 bases between. Germline CDR1 SNHLY, CDR2 FYNNEI. The CDR3 runs 15 residues. The CDR3, as DNA: TGTGCCACCGCAAAGGGGGCGGGGAGCACAGATACGCAGTATTTT. Amino acids: CATAKGAGSTDTQYF. Combining the CDR3 with reference TRBV2 and TRBJ2-3 gives the whole variable domain EPEVTQTPSHQVTQMGQEVILRCVPISNHLYFYWYRQILGQKVEFLVSFYNNEISEKSEIFDDQFSVERPDGSNFTLKIRSTKLEDSAMYFCATAKGAGSTDTQYFGPGTRLTVL.

The CDR3 DNA reads as TGTGCCAGCAGCTTGGGGGGACAGGGCGCCTACGAGCAGTACTTC. It is translated as CASSLGGQGAYEQYF. The chain employs TRBV5-6 and TRBJ2-7; 9 bases align to TRBD1. The ends lost 0 bases at V and 2 bases at J; junction bases unmatched: 3. Looked up from germline, CDR1 is SGHDT and CDR2 is YYEEEE. The CDR3 spans 15 residues.

This clone appeared a single time. J is TRBJ2-2 and V is TRBV4-1, with 7 nucleotides matching TRBD1. There are 15 residues in the CDR3. J gave up 4 bases and V 4 bases, and 6 bases lay outside the gene matches. Germline CDR1 and CDR2: MGHRA and YSYEKL. The CDR3 spells CASSPPTGFTGELFF. CDR3 sequence (DNA): TGCGCCAGCAGCCCCCCGACAGGGTTCACCGGGGAGCTGTTTTTT.

The gene calls are TRBV7-9 and TRBJ2-7; no definite D call. V shed 1 base and J shed 1 base, with 20 bases lying between them. Germline V gene sequence: CDR1 SEHNR, CDR2 FQNEAQ (reference sequence). The CDR3 length is 18 residues. This chain's CDR3 is CASSLDVTQTDQSYEQYF. The CDR3 bases are TGTGCCAGCAGCTTAGACGTAACGCAAACAGACCAATCCTACGAGCAGTACTTC.

The V and J genes are TRBV7-8 and TRBJ2-7; D not certain. V was clipped by 0 bases and J by 4 bases, with 10 bases between them. Germline-derived CDR1 and CDR2 are SGHVS and FQNEAQ. The CDR3 loop spans 14 amino acids. In DNA form, the CDR3 reads TGTGCCAGCAGCTTAGCGTCGAGTGGGTACGAGCAGTACTTC. The encoded protein is CASSLASSGYEQYF.

The chain joins TRBV15 to TRBJ2-4; either TRBD1 or TRBD2 may fit D (6 bases each). The CDR3 is 16 residues long. The germline gives CDR1 LNHNV, CDR2 YYDKDF (reference sequence). The V and J ends lost 3 bases and 6 bases respectively, with 18 bases between them. CDR3 DNA sequence: TGTGCCACCAGCAGGAGGGGGGAAAATCTAGGAAACATTCAGTACTTC. Translating gives CATSRRGENLGNIQYF.

The J gene is TRBJ1-5, the V gene TRBV6-1; 7 nucleotides match TRBD1. The CDR3 is 17 amino acids. Germline V gene data show CDR1 as MNHNS and CDR2 as SASEGT. V dropped 2 bases and J dropped 0; count of bases not matched to a gene: 7. CDR3 sequence (DNA): TGTGCCAGCAGTGAAAGAGACAGGGCTTCTAGCAATCAGCCCCAGCATTTT. Residues: CASSERDRASSNQPQHF.

This chain uses TRBV6-6 with TRBJ2-2; TRBD2 might be the D (5 bases). This CDR3 is built from 14 residues. The germline V and J ends were trimmed by 5 bases and 2 bases, with 9 bases remaining between them. CDR1 is MNHNY and CDR2 is SVGAGI in the germline V gene (reference sequence). The CDR3 spells CASSDGINTGELFF. In DNA form, the CDR3 reads TGTGCCAGCAGTGACGGGATTAACACCGGGGAGCTGTTTTTT.

This clone was seen a few times. J is TRBJ2-1 and V is TRBV7-2; 7 bases map to TRBD2. The CDR3 is made up of 14 amino acids. With V trimmed by 8 bases and J by 1 base, 5 bases remained unmatched. Germline V lookup: CDR1 SGHTA, CDR2 FQGNSA. The CDR3 is CASQLAWSYNEQFF. The CDR3 DNA is TGTGCCAGCCAACTAGCGTGGTCCTACAATGAGCAGTTCTTC.

The gene calls are TRBV30 and TRBJ2-5, with D tentatively TRBD2 (6 bases). The CDR3 spans 15 residues. Trimming took 1 base from V and 2 from J, leaving 14 bases between them. The germline V gene encodes CDR1 GTSNPN and CDR2 SVGIG (reference sequence). The CDR3 reads CAWSAGRDFQETQYF. CDR3 in DNA: TGTGCCTGGAGTGCCGGCCGGGACTTTCAAGAGACCCAGTACTTC. Based on the CDR3 plus reference TRBV30 and TRBJ2-5, the full variable domain is SQTIHQWPATLVQPVGSPLSLECTVEGTSNPNLYWYRQAAGRGLQLLFYSVGIGQISSEVPQNLSASRPQDRQFILSSKKLLLSDSGFYLCAWSAGRDFQETQYFGPGTRLLVL.

The chain recombines TRBV13 with TRBJ2-7; D is unresolved. Germline CDR1 and CDR2: PRHDT and FYEKMQ (reference sequence). V shed 1 base and J shed 1 base, with 2 bases lying between them. The CDR3 runs 12 residues. The chain's CDR3 is CASSLESYEQYF. The CDR3 DNA sequence: TGTGCCAGCAGCTTAGAGTCCTACGAGCAGTACTTC.

V gene TRBV9 combines with J gene TRBJ2-2, with D perhaps being TRBD1 or TRBD2 (6 bases each). Germline values: CDR1 SGDLS, CDR2 YYNGEE. The CDR3 covers 14 residues. V was cut by 1 base and J by 4 bases, with 8 bases left in between. CDR3 region: CASSVKGGTGELFF. CDR3 DNA sequence: TGTGCCAGCAGCGTAAAGGGGGGCACCGGGGAGCTGTTTTTT. The full variable domain, rest sourced from reference TRBV9 and TRBJ2-2, is DSGVTQTPKHLITATGQRVTLRCSPRSGDLSVYWYQQSLDQGLQFLIQYYNGEERAKGNILERFSAQQFPDLHSELNLSSLELGDSALYFCASSVKGGTGELFFGEGSRLTVL.

This rearrangement joins TRBV7-2 to TRBJ2-7, with a tentative D call TRBD2 (6 bases). The CDR3 loop spans 17 amino acids. V was cut by 4 bases and J by 1 base, with 20 bases left in between. Germline-derived CDR1 and CDR2 are SGHTA and FQGNSA. CDR3 in DNA: TGTGCCAGCAGCTACCCTATGGTGGGACTTACATCCTACGAGCAGTACTTC. It is translated as CASSYPMVGLTSYEQYF.

The genes are TRBV19 and TRBJ1-5; no definite D call. CDR1 and CDR2 from the germline V gene are LNHDA and SQIVND (reference sequence). CDR3 length equals 14 residues. Trimming removed 3 bases at V and 0 bases at J, with 6 bases between. CDR3 loop: CASSIGYSNQPQHF. The CDR3, as DNA: TGTGCCAGTAGTATCGGGTATAGCAATCAGCCCCAGCATTTT.